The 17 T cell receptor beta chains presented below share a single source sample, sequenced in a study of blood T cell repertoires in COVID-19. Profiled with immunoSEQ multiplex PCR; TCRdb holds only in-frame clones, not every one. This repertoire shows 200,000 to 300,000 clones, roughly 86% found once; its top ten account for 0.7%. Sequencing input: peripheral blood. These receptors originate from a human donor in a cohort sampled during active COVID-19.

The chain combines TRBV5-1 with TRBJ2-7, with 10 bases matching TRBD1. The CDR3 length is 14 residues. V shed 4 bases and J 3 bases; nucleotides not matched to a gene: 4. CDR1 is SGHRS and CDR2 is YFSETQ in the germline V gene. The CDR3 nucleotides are TGCGCCAGCAGCCGCGGACAGGGGGTCTACGAGCAGTACTTC. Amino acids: CASSRGQGVYEQYF.

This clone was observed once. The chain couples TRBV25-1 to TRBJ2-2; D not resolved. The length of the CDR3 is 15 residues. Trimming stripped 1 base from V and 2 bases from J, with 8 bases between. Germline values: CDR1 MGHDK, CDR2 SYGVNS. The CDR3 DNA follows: TGTGCCAGCAGTGAATTAACAGCTAACACCGGGGAGCTGTTTTTT. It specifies CASSELTANTGELFF.

The CDR3 loop is CASRTLVGFDQPQHF. CDR3 DNA: TGTGCCAGCAGGACACTGGTGGGTTTCGATCAGCCCCAGCATTTT. The V call is TRBV6-6, the J call TRBJ1-5; D gene unclear. The CDR3 sequence is 15 residues long. From germline, CDR1 is MNHNY and CDR2 SVGAGI (reference sequence). Trimming left V 6 bases short and J 5 bases short, with 17 bases between.

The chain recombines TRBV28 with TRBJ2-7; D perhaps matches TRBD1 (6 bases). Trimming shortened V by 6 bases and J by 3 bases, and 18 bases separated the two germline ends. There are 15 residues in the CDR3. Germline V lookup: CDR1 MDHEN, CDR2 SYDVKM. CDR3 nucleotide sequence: TGTGCCAGCAGCGACGGACAGTCGTTCCTCTACGAGCAGTACTTC. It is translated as CASSDGQSFLYEQYF.

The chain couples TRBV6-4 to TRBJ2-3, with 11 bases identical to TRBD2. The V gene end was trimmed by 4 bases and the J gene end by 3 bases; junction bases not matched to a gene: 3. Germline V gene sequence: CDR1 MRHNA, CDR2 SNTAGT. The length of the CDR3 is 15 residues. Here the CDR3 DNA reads TGTGCCAGCAGTGGACTAGCGGGGACTACAGATACGCAGTATTTT. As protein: CASSGLAGTTDTQYF.

The DNA of the CDR3 is TGTGCCAGCAGCTTAAACAGGGGTGGGAATTCACCCCTCCACTTT. This sequence encodes CASSLNRGGNSPLHF. V gene TRBV5-8 combines with J gene TRBJ1-6; 7 nucleotides line up with TRBD1. The length of the CDR3 is 15 residues. CDR1 SGHTS and CDR2 YDEGEE come from the germline V gene. The V gene end was trimmed by 2 bases and the J gene end by 7 bases; junction bases not matched to a gene: 6.

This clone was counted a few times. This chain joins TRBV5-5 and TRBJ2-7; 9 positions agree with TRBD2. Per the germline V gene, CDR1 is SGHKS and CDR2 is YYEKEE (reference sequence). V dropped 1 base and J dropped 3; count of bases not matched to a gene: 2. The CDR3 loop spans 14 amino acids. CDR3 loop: CASSLWTSDYEQYF. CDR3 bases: TGTGCCAGCAGCTTGTGGACTAGCGACTACGAGCAGTACTTC. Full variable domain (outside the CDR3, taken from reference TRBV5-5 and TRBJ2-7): DAGVTQSPTHLIKTRGQQVTLRCSPISGHKSVSWYQQVLGQGPQFIFQYYEKEERGRGNFPDRFSARQFPNYSSELNVNALLLGDSALYLCASSLWTSDYEQYFGPGTRLTVT.

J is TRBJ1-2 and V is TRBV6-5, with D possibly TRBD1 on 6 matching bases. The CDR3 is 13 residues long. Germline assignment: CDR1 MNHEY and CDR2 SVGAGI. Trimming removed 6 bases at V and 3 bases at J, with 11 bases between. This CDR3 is CASSLTGHYGYTF. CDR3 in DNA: TGTGCCAGCAGCCTAACAGGGCACTATGGCTACACCTTC.

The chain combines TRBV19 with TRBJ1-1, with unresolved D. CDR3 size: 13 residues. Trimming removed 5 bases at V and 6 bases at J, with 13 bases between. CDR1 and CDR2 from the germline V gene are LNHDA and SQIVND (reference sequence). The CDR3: CASSRSAGAEAFF. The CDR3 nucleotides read TGTGCCAGTAGTCGATCCGCCGGGGCTGAAGCTTTCTTT.

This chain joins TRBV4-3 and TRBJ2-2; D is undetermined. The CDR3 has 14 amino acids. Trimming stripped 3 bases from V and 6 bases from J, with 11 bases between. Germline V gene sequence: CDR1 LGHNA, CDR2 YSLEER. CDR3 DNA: TGCGCCAGCAGCCACAACCCAGGCTCCGGGGAGCTGTTTTTT. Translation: CASSHNPGSGELFF.

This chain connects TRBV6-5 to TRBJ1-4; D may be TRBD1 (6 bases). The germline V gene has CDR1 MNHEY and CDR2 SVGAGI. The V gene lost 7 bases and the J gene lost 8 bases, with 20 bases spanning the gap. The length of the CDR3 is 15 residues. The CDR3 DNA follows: TGTGCCAGCACCTTTTCCGCTTGGGGGCAGGAAAAACTGTTTTTT. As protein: CASTFSAWGQEKLFF.

Written as DNA, the CDR3 is TGTGCCAGCTCACCATCCGTCCTGACAGGGGGTAATTACGAGCAGTACTTC. Its translation is CASSPSVLTGGNYEQYF. The chain joins TRBV18 to TRBJ2-7; 9 nucleotides align to TRBD1. The CDR3 consists of 17 residues. Germline V gives CDR1 KGHSH, CDR2 LQKENI. V trimming: 2 bases; J trimming: 4 bases; junction bases outside the gene matches: 12.

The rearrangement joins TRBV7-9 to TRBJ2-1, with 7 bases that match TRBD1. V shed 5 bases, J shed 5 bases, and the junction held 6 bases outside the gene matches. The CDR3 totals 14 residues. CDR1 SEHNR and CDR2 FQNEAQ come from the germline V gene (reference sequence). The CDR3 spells CASSPGTDHNEQFF. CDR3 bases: TGTGCCAGCAGCCCGGGGACAGACCACAATGAGCAGTTCTTC. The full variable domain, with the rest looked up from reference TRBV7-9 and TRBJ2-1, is DTGVSQNPRHKITKRGQNVTFRCDPISEHNRLYWYRQTLGQGPEFLTYFQNEAQLEKSRLLSDRFSAERPKGSFSTLEIQRTEQGDSAMYLCASSPGTDHNEQFFGPGTRLTVL.

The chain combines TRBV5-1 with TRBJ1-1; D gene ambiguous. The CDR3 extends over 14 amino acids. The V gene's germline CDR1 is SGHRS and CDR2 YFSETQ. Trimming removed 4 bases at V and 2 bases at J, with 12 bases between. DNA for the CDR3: TGCGCCAGCAGCGGGTTGCAGGCAAACACTGAAGCTTTCTTT. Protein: CASSGLQANTEAFF.

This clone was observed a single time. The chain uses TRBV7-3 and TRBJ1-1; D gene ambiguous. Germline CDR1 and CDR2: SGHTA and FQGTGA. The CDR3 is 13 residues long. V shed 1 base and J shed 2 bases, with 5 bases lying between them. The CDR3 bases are TGTGCCAGCAGCTTAAGCAGAAACACTGAAGCTTTCTTT. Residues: CASSLSRNTEAFF.

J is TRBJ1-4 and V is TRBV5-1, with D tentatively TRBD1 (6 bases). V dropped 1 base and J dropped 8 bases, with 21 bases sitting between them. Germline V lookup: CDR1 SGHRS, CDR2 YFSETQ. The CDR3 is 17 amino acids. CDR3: CASSLFSAEGGREKLFF. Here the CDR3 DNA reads TGCGCCAGCAGCTTGTTCTCGGCGGAGGGGGGGCGCGAAAAACTGTTTTTT.

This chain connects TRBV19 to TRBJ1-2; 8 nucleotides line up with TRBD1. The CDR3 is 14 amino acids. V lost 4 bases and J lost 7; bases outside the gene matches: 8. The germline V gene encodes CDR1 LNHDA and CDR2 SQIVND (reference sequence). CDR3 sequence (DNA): TGTGCCAGTAGTAAGGACAGGGAATCGGGTGGCTACACCTTC. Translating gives CASSKDRESGGYTF.